This entry lists 19 T cell receptor beta chains sequenced from one sample in a study of shared clonotypes between healthy human individuals. The method was immunoSEQ multiplex PCR; TCRdb's version includes in-frame clones alone and lacks a portion of them. The sample shows about 960,000 clones, around three quarters of them seen only once. Sequenced material: memory CD4+ T cells sorted from blood. Subset described: CD45RA-negative fraction. These receptors were collected from a man aged 18-30 years in good health.

This clone was counted a few times. The chain couples TRBV7-2 to TRBJ2-3; no firm D call. Germline V gene data show CDR1 as SGHTA and CDR2 as FQGNSA. V was trimmed by 7 bases and J by 14 bases, leaving 22 bases between them. CDR3 length: 13 amino acids. CDR3 sequence: CASTLTPERPTYF. For the CDR3, the DNA is TGTGCCAGCACCCTTACCCCGGAGCGCCCTACGTATTTT.

Points on this clone: A much larger clonotype is one base distant, so this may be a read error. The J gene is TRBJ1-6, the V gene TRBV9, with 9 bases fitting TRBD1. CDR3 length: 15 residues. Germline assignment: CDR1 SGDLS and CDR2 YYNGEE. The J segment lost 6 bases and the V segment lost 0 bases, leaving 1 base of the junction unmatched. CDR3: CASSVETGGNSPLHF. The CDR3, as DNA: TGTGCCAGCAGCGTAGAGACAGGGGGTAATTCACCCCTCCACTTT.

The V and J genes are TRBV5-1 and TRBJ2-2, with a weak D call TRBD1 (6 bases). Germline CDR1 is SGHRS and CDR2 is YFSETQ. CDR3 size: 16 residues. Deletions cut 0 bases from V and 6 bases from J, with 15 bases between. CDR3 sequence: CASSLGVKQGSGELFF. In nucleotides, the CDR3 is TGCGCCAGCAGCTTGGGGGTCAAACAGGGTTCCGGGGAGCTGTTTTTT.

This chain connects TRBV9 to TRBJ2-3; TRBD1 matches 7 bases. The V gene's germline CDR1 is SGDLS and CDR2 YYNGEE. Trimming cost V 4 bases and J 3 bases; bases outside gene matches: 8. The CDR3 is 15 residues long. The CDR3: CASSSWTGWTDTQYF. CDR3 in DNA: TGTGCCAGCAGCTCTTGGACAGGTTGGACAGATACGCAGTATTTT.

The chain uses TRBV5-1 and TRBJ2-2; D call uncertain. The CDR3 is 14 amino acids. V lost 4 bases to trimming and J lost 4 bases, with 11 bases between them. Germline V CDR1 and CDR2: SGHRS, YFSETQ. Here the CDR3 DNA reads TGCGCCAGCAGCACGGCAGAGATCACCGGGGAGCTGTTTTTT. It encodes CASSTAEITGELFF.

The chain recombines TRBV11-2 with TRBJ2-2; 7 bases fit TRBD2. Trimming at V came to 1 base and at J to 5 bases, leaving 4 bases not matched to a gene. The germline CDR1 and CDR2 sequences are SGHAT and FQNNGV. CDR3 length: 15 residues. The CDR3 here is CASSLAVLATGELFF. The CDR3 DNA reads TGTGCCAGCAGCTTAGCGGTACTAGCGACCGGGGAGCTGTTTTTT.

In regard to this clone: The sample carries other DNA sequences with the same CDR3. The chain uses TRBV18 and TRBJ2-2; TRBD2 matches 9 bases. The CDR3 contains 15 residues. Losses at the gene ends were 2 bases for V and 5 bases for J; bases not matched to a gene: 3. Germline V gene data show CDR1 as KGHSH and CDR2 as LQKENI. Here the CDR3 reads CASSPMLAGTGELFF. CDR3 DNA sequence: TGTGCCAGCTCACCAATGCTAGCGGGAACCGGGGAGCTGTTTTTT.

The chain joins TRBV30 to TRBJ1-1, with 9 bases identical to TRBD1. From germline, CDR1 is GTSNPN and CDR2 SVGIG (reference sequence). This CDR3 has 17 amino acids. The ends lost 1 base at V and 3 bases at J; junction bases unmatched: 12. This CDR3 is CAWSARRQGEMYTEAFF. The CDR3 coding sequence is TGTGCCTGGAGTGCCCGCCGACAGGGGGAGATGTACACTGAAGCTTTCTTT.

This chain links TRBV5-6 with TRBJ2-7; the D is unclear. The V gene lost 1 base and the J gene lost 3 bases, with 5 bases spanning the gap. CDR3 length: 12 amino acids. Germline CDR1 SGHDT, CDR2 YYEEEE. The CDR3 sequence: CASSLKNYEQYF. CDR3 in DNA: TGTGCCAGCAGCTTGAAAAACTACGAGCAGTACTTC.

The sample holds a few counts of this clone. The V and J genes are TRBV5-1 and TRBJ2-3; D gene uncertain. The CDR3 has 15 amino acids. The V end lost 4 bases, the J end lost 4 bases, and 16 bases lay between the germline ends. In germline, CDR1 is SGHRS, CDR2 YFSETQ. Written as DNA, the CDR3 is TGCGCCAGCAGCCGCACGTCGGGTATCGCAGATACGCAGTATTTT. Its translation: CASSRTSGIADTQYF. Variable domain in full (rest from reference TRBV5-1 and TRBJ2-3): KAGVTQTPRYLIKTRGQQVTLSCSPISGHRSVSWYQQTPGQGLQFLFEYFSETQRNKGNFPGRFSGRQFSNSRSEMNVSTLELGDSALYLCASSRTSGIADTQYFGPGTRLTVL.

This rearrangement joins TRBV11-2 to TRBJ2-3; D may match TRBD1 or TRBD2 (5 bases each). The CDR3 is made up of 16 amino acids. Germline CDR1 and CDR2: SGHAT and FQNNGV. Trimming left V 2 bases short and J 1 base short, with 13 bases between. In nucleotides, the CDR3 is TGTGCCAGCAGCTTATCGTTTTTGGGGGGCACAGATACGCAGTATTTT. Protein product: CASSLSFLGGTDTQYF.

This clone has just one count. The V and J genes are TRBV7-2 and TRBJ2-5; D is undetermined. The CDR3 extends over 14 amino acids. The V gene's germline CDR1 is SGHTA and CDR2 FQGNSA. V shed 1 base and J shed 3 bases, with 9 bases lying between them. CDR3 protein: CASSLVGSKETQYF. The CDR3 DNA sequence: TGTGCCAGCAGCTTAGTGGGCAGTAAAGAGACCCAGTACTTC.

Worth noting for this clone: Other DNA sequences within the sample encode an identical CDR3. The chain combines TRBV2 with TRBJ1-6; D gene unclear. CDR1 and CDR2 from the germline V gene are SNHLY and FYNNEI. The CDR3 is made up of 17 amino acids. V lost 3 bases, J lost 0 bases, and 12 bases lay in between. CDR3 sequence: CASSERGESSYNSPLHF. CDR3 in DNA: TGTGCCAGCAGTGAGCGGGGAGAAAGCTCCTATAATTCACCCCTCCACTTT. Complete variable domain (other parts from reference TRBV2 and TRBJ1-6): EPEVTQTPSHQVTQMGQEVILRCVPISNHLYFYWYRQILGQKVEFLVSFYNNEISEKSEIFDDQFSVERPDGSNFTLKIRSTKLEDSAMYFCASSERGESSYNSPLHFGNGTRLTVT.

J is TRBJ2-3 and V is TRBV7-3, with 9 bases fitting TRBD1. The J segment lost 1 base and the V segment lost 5 bases, leaving 7 bases of the junction unmatched. The CDR3 totals 16 residues. The germline V gene has CDR1 SGHTA and CDR2 FQGTGA. CDR3 sequence: CASSPDRDRGTDTQYF. CDR3 bases: TGTGCCAGCAGCCCTGACCGGGACAGGGGCACAGATACGCAGTATTTT.

The V gene is TRBV30, the J gene TRBJ1-2; D gene unclear. The CDR3 length is 12 residues. Trimming stripped 3 bases from V and 5 bases from J, with 10 bases between. CDR1 and CDR2 from the germline V gene are GTSNPN and SVGIG (reference sequence). The CDR3 DNA follows: TGTGCCTGGAGCGAATACAGTTATGGCTACACCTTC. Translation gives CAWSEYSYGYTF.

This clone was seen a handful of times. The V and J genes are TRBV4-3 and TRBJ2-7, with TRBD1 matching over 9 bases. From germline, CDR1 is LGHNA and CDR2 YSLEER. This CDR3 region has 20 residues. The J segment lost 5 bases and the V segment lost 1 base, leaving 21 bases of the junction unmatched. The CDR3 bases are TGCGCCAGCAGCCAAGGTGAGTGCTCAAGTGGGGGACAGGGAGGGAACGAGCAGTACTTC. It yields the protein CASSQGECSSGGQGGNEQYF.

The CDR3 region is CASSLDREGYTF. CDR3 nucleotide sequence: TGTGCCAGCAGCTTGGACAGGGAAGGCTACACCTTC. V is TRBV5-6 and J is TRBJ1-2, with D perhaps TRBD1 (6 bases). This CDR3 comprises 12 residues. CDR1 is SGHDT, CDR2 YYEEEE, per germline. V lost 0 bases and J 8 bases, leaving 8 bases between the germline ends.

In DNA, the CDR3 is TGCGCCAGCAGCCCCGGTACCACGGACCCCGGGGAGCTGTTTTTT. Its translation: CASSPGTTDPGELFF. The V call is TRBV4-1, the J call TRBJ2-2; D remains ambiguous. Germline V gene lookup returns CDR1 MGHRA and CDR2 YSYEKL. Trimming removed 4 bases from V and 6 bases from J, with 15 bases in between. CDR3 length: 15 amino acids.

This sequence joins TRBV19 and TRBJ1-1, with D tentatively TRBD1 (6 bases). V was shortened by 4 bases and J by 8 bases, with 14 bases between the two germline ends. Germline CDR1 is LNHDA and CDR2 is SQIVND (reference sequence). The length of the CDR3 is 13 residues. The CDR3 bases are TGTGCCAGTAGTAAACGGGACACCCGCGAAGCTTTCTTT. This encodes CASSKRDTREAFF.